These T cell receptor beta chains were read from a single sample in a study of human T cells and chemical hapten exposure. MiXCR, run by TCRdb on the RACE reads, gives a single entry per CDR3 protein. Counted here are under 130,000 distinct CDR3 sequences, roughly 11% occurring once; the ten biggest clones make up roughly 3.3%. This specimen was whole blood, taken in connection with sensitization to the hapten diphenylcyclopropenone (DPC). The receptors originated from a woman between 35 and 50 years old with alopecia areata. Some clones in this sample may be carry-over from other donors' samples. Both conserved end residues are part of each CDR3. Each record gives: CDR3 length, V gene, CDR3 protein.

len: 12; v_gene: TRBV28; CDR3aa: CASSPGPYGYTF
len: 14; v_gene: TRBV6-2/TRBV6-3; CDR3aa: CASSPVGVTGELFF
len: 16; v_gene: TRBV19; CDR3aa: CASSIEKREINNEQFF
len: 15; v_gene: TRBV7-9; CDR3aa: CASSSREEFYNEQFF
len: 15; v_gene: TRBV9; CDR3aa: CASSVGQPVYNEQFF
len: 14; v_gene: TRBV6-6; CDR3aa: CASSPIRGPETQYF
len: 12; v_gene: TRBV29-1; CDR3aa: CSVWDRADGYTF
len: 12; v_gene: TRBV7-2; CDR3aa: CATGTSGAEQFF
len: 12; v_gene: TRBV5-1; CDR3aa: CASSLVQDEQYF
len: 14; v_gene: TRBV6-1; CDR3aa: CASSEAARRGTQYF
len: 14; v_gene: TRBV4-3; CDR3aa: CASSQDINANTQYF
len: 15; v_gene: TRBV14; CDR3aa: CASSQERGERNEQFF
len: 16; v_gene: TRBV5-8; CDR3aa: CASSLGWADSNQPQHF
len: 13; v_gene: TRBV12-5; CDR3aa: CASGLNQGTEAFF
len: 15; v_gene: TRBV12-3/TRBV12-4; CDR3aa: CASRTNRGRNEKLFF
len: 15; v_gene: TRBV28; CDR3aa: CASSYPGGRRDEQFF
len: 16; v_gene: TRBV18; CDR3aa: CASSPLTASSQETQYF
len: 13; v_gene: TRBV6-6; CDR3aa: CASSQMVNTEAFF
len: 19; v_gene: TRBV7-3; CDR3aa: CASSLTWRQGSSGANVLTF
len: 12; v_gene: TRBV7-2; CDR3aa: CASSAGGETQYF
len: 15; v_gene: TRBV9; CDR3aa: CASSPDRIVSYEQYF
len: 12; v_gene: TRBV19; CDR3aa: CASWTGGEKLFF
len: 13; v_gene: TRBV7-6; CDR3aa: CASSLLENQPQHF
len: 16; v_gene: TRBV3-1; CDR3aa: CASSQRLAGYTDTQYF
len: 18; v_gene: TRBV12-2; CDR3aa: CASRLATWDRGCNQPQHF
len: 15; v_gene: TRBV18; CDR3aa: CASSPRTGGGTEAFF
len: 14; v_gene: TRBV10-3; CDR3aa: CAISQEPSFTEAFF
len: 14; v_gene: TRBV12-3/TRBV12-4; CDR3aa: CACPEKPGANVLTF
len: 13; v_gene: TRBV5-4; CDR3aa: CASSRDSYEKLFF
len: 15; v_gene: TRBV9; CDR3aa: CASSVLGGVGAEAFF
len: 12; v_gene: TRBV7-2; CDR3aa: CASSWRGEEQYF
len: 14; v_gene: TRBV6-5; CDR3aa: CASSLGASTEKLFF
len: 16; v_gene: TRBV3-1; CDR3aa: CASSQAPGLAGNEQFF
len: 15; v_gene: TRBV9; CDR3aa: CASSVGAQSNQPQHF
len: 15; v_gene: TRBV30; CDR3aa: CAWSEGGQGAHEQYF
len: 15; v_gene: TRBV28; CDR3aa: CASSAGTGLNTEAFF
len: 17; v_gene: TRBV4-3; CDR3aa: CASSQEGSGRALDIQYF
len: 14; v_gene: TRBV5-1; CDR3aa: CASSLERGAHEQYF
len: 13; v_gene: TRBV6-6; CDR3aa: CASSYSEKYEQYF
len: 17; v_gene: TRBV4-1; CDR3aa: CASSQERGLAGVDTQYF
len: 14; v_gene: TRBV10-3; CDR3aa: CAINPTRGGDEQFF
len: 13; v_gene: TRBV20-1; CDR3aa: CSATGLARIEQYF